Included here is one T cell receptor beta chain sequence, with context. This clonotype has at least ten counts. It has no known antigen specificity. The input lacks base qualities; no much larger clone sits a single base away. The data are from a study of naive and memory T cell subsets (dated by TCRdb to the late 2010s). With regard to the full study: An open-source, UMI-based TCR alpha and beta sequencing pipeline was applied to sorted naive and memory peripheral blood T cell subsets. The results of the functional CMV T cell responses matched the IgG serology results in every case. RNA was DNase-treated and reverse transcribed with TCR constant-region primers, mostly using SuperScript III.

The CDR3 goes from the cysteine to the phenylalanine over 11 residues. The entry retains the CDR3 DNA only, 33 bases that are in frame from base 1. Via the germline V gene, CDR1 is SGHDT and CDR2 YYEEEE. V lost 0 bases and J lost 3 bases; the stretch between them is 0 bases long. Separate amplification of TCR alpha and beta chain libraries was performed from the second PCR step onward. The CMV status of each donor was determined by measuring IFNgamma production from CD4+ T cells after fresh PBMCs had been stimulated overnight with CMV viral lysate. CD4 T cells were positively selected with Miltenyi beads, followed by positive selection of CD8 T cells from the CD4-negative fraction. After staining for CD3, CD4, CD8, CD45RA, CD27 and a live/dead dye, cells were sorted on a BD Aria II into four subsets based on CD45RA and CD27. A few healthy volunteers provided blood, and each donor's sample was split into CD4 and CD8 T cells and then further divided into four differentiation subsets. Roughly 110 ml of peripheral blood was collected from each donor, and PBMC were isolated by Ficoll-Paque PLUS density-gradient centrifugation. The sorted cells were lysed in RLT buffer, after which RNA was extracted using a Qiagen RNeasy kit and kept at -80 degrees C.

The investigation overall reported the following: After error correction, over 95% of naive TCR sequences appeared only once, giving much steeper abundance distributions than memory subsets. A power law was followed by TCR abundance, with an exponent that differed between naive and memory subsets but was consistent across the three individuals. In both CD4 and CD8 cells, the Gini index increased while Shannon and inverse Simpson diversity decreased from naive through CM, EM and EMRA. A few larger clonotypes were present in naive repertoires, especially CD8 naive repertoires, and these clonotypes were possibly memory cells re-expressing CD45RA. Single alpha or beta chain sequences, rather than paired alpha/beta receptors, were used to define clonotypes. The repertoire findings for the naive and memory subsets could not be validated against a ground truth because none was available. RNA-based TCR counts may be affected by expression changes linked to T cell activation and differentiation.

Library construction relied on UMI-ligation and nested PCR. The beta constant-region primer was an equimolar mix of two oligonucleotides covering both TRBC1 and TRBC2. The ligated cDNA went through four rounds of PCR with nested alpha and beta constant-region primers together with the SP2 primer. A single-stranded oligonucleotide bearing the SP2 primer plus a 12-nucleotide UMI was ligated onto the 3' end of the cDNA by T4 RNA ligase 1. Incubation of the ligation reaction was carried out at 16 degrees C for about 20-24 hours. PCR2 was typically run as a SYBR Green qPCR and stopped at a predetermined threshold to prevent over-amplification. Apart from the first purification, every purification step used Agencourt AMPure XP magnetic beads. Libraries were quantified by Qubit and checked on a TapeStation, with a main peak expected near 650 bp. Pooled libraries were sequenced on an Illumina MiSeq using v2 2x251 paired-end kits, and typically 1-2 million reads were obtained per sample. Each sample's library went into the pool at approximately 4.3 nM, and about 4.5-7.5% PhiX was added to help with cluster recognition. Regarding the original processing steps: V and J genes were assigned to Demultiplexor-processed FASTQ reads by Decombinator through tag matching, with a single base-pair mismatch being allowed. Collapsinator used UMIs to correct both sequencing errors and frequency errors arising from PCR heterogeneity. TCRs were translated and CDR3s were extracted from the conserved cysteine to the FGXG phenylalanine by CDR3Translator, with non-productive sequences being flagged. Gini, Shannon entropy and inverse Simpson indices were calculated on repertoires that had been subsampled to equal numbers of UMI-defined TCRs. Clonotype abundance distributions were fitted to a power law by maximum likelihood within the linear range. On one naive CD8 sample, the pipeline and MIGEC gave similar UMI counts, unique TCR numbers and clonal distributions. In one analysis, naive TCRs that were also found in any memory subset of the same donor were excluded from the naive repertoire. Repertoires were searched for about 7,300 CMV-associated CDR3 sequences compiled from VDJdb and a published dataset. TCRdb handled the public reads itself, with Q25 trimming in fastp and clone calling in MiXCR, and kept productive beta chains. Every distinct CDR3 protein forms one entry, paired with its most common genes and DNA. The V and J calls were not made by the authors but by TCRdb's processing. The sample table records approximately 100,000 distinct CDR3 sequences; roughly 15% of these occur just once. Approximately 3% of the sample lies in the top ten.

This TCR was sampled from a human donor in good health. The specimen sequenced was naive CD8+ T cells from blood. Reading the label with the study, this specimen's cell subset or site is: naive T cells, CD45RA high CD27+. The sequence links TRBV5-6 to TRBJ1-1; the D gene remains uncertain. The CDR3: CASSLDTEAFF. The DNA sequence is as follows: TGTGCCAGCAGCTTGGACACTGAAGCTTTCTTT.